What follows describes a single T cell receptor (beta chain). Germline CDR1 is MGHRA and CDR2 is YSYEKL. Trimming at V came to 3 bases and at J to 4 bases, leaving 3 bases not matched to a gene. The CDR3 covers 16 residues. Here immunoSEQ multiplex PCR was the method, and the copy in TCRdb shows in-frame clones only, minus some. The profile shows approximately 290,000 clones, 85% to 90% of them singletons. The data were obtained in a study of blood T cell repertoires in COVID-19. The wider study: The origin of the acute and convalescent COVID-19 samples was the United States, Italy and Spain.

Sample: PBMCs or T cells enriched from blood (not recorded which). This clonotype was obtained from a woman aged 18-30 years with acute COVID-19. V is TRBV4-1 and J is TRBJ1-4; 12 bases fit TRBD1. Written as DNA, the CDR3 is TGCGCCAGCAGCCACCGGGACAGGGGGCATAATGAAAAACTGTTTTTT. Translating gives CASSHRDRGHNEKLFF.